The rows below give T cell receptor beta chains drawn from one sample of a study of CD8 T cells in ankylosing spondylitis. TCRdb re-called the 5' RACE reads with MiXCR, one entry per CDR3 protein. This sample has 200,000 to 250,000 distinct CDR3 sequences, with around 10% found just once. What was sequenced was blood, either unsorted or a sorted T cell fraction (not recorded which). The receptors were gathered from a male donor with ankylosing spondylitis or in good health (not recorded which). Both conserved end residues are part of each CDR3. A D gene is named only where the DNA matches it firmly. For some rows the clone size is stated as once, few or many, or as a class when expanded; others skip it.

CASSQVGRPRELFF,TGTGCCAGCAGCCAAGTCGGGAGGCCACGGGAGCTGTTTTTT,TRBJ2-2,TRBV3-1,.,TRBD2
CASSFGAGGPPYNEQFF,TGTGCCAGCAGCTTTGGAGCGGGGGGCCCTCCTTACAATGAGCAGTTCTTC,TRBJ2-1,TRBV11-2,few,TRBD2
CASSALGGWGTDTQYF,TGTGCCAGCAGCGCCCTAGGAGGGTGGGGCACAGATACGCAGTATTTT,TRBJ2-3,TRBV9,many,.
CASRTWRSPRGAEELFF,TGTGCCAGCAGGACGTGGAGGTCCCCTCGGGGGGCCGAGGAGCTGTTTTTT,TRBJ2-2,TRBV6-6,.,.
CASSSGPTLLAKNIQYF,TGTGCCAGCAGCTCCGGTCCCACCCTGCTAGCCAAAAACATTCAGTACTTC,TRBJ2-4,TRBV7-1,.,.
CASSPQGANTEAFF,TGCGCCAGCAGTCCACAGGGCGCGAACACTGAAGCTTTCTTT,TRBJ1-1,TRBV5-1,.,.
CASSFEDRVGNIQYF,TGTGCCAGCAGTTTTGAAGACAGGGTGGGAAACATTCAGTACTTC,TRBJ2-4,TRBV28,many,TRBD1
CASSFRGTYEQYF,TGCGCCAGCAGCTTTCGCGGGACCTACGAGCAGTACTTC,TRBJ2-7,TRBV5-1,many,.
CASSRRLLGGNVQPQHF,TGTGCCAGTAGTAGGCGATTGTTGGGGGGTAATGTTCAGCCCCAGCATTTT,TRBJ1-5,TRBV19,.,.
CASRKGGGLAEQYF,TGTGCCAGCAGGAAGGGAGGGGGGTTGGCCGAGCAGTACTTC,TRBJ2-7,TRBV5-6,many,.
CASSPLGGIIDTQYF,TGCGCCAGCAGCCCTCTGGGCGGGATTATAGATACGCAGTATTTT,TRBJ2-3,TRBV5-1,few,.
CASRVTGTNTEAFF,TGTGCCAGCAGGGTAACAGGGACCAACACTGAAGCTTTCTTT,TRBJ1-1,TRBV6-1,.,.
CSVEETAGELFF,TGCAGCGTTGAAGAAACAGCCGGGGAGCTGTTTTTT,TRBJ2-2,TRBV29-1,few,.
CATSTRDTTDTQYF,TGTGCCACCAGCACACGGGACACCACAGATACGCAGTATTTT,TRBJ2-3,TRBV15,many,.
CASSHTSGGMETQYF,TGCGCCAGCAGCCATACTAGCGGGGGGATGGAGACCCAGTACTTC,TRBJ2-5,TRBV4-1,few,TRBD2
CSAVRPGQGIEKLFF,TGCAGTGCTGTTCGTCCGGGACAGGGAATAGAAAAACTGTTTTTT,TRBJ1-4,TRBV20-1,.,TRBD1
CSARLGGDIGTQYF,TGCAGTGCTAGACTAGGGGGAGACATTGGTACGCAGTATTTT,TRBJ2-3,TRBV20-1,.,.
CSARDEALAYNEQFF,TGCAGTGCTAGAGACGAGGCGTTGGCCTACAATGAGCAGTTCTTC,TRBJ2-1,TRBV20-1,many,.
CSARSGHGYEQYF,TGCAGTGCTAGATCAGGGCATGGTTACGAGCAGTACTTC,TRBJ2-7,TRBV20-1,many,.
CASSSPEGYGYTF,TGCGCCAGCAGCTCCCCGGAGGGCTATGGCTACACCTTC,TRBJ1-2,TRBV5-1,many,.
CATSAGQGFSETQYF,TGTGCCACCAGTGCGGGACAGGGTTTTTCAGAGACCCAGTACTTC,TRBJ2-5,TRBV24-1,many,TRBD1
CATSQGRITRDRAYEQYF,TGTGCCACCTCCCAAGGCCGGATAACCCGGGACAGGGCCTACGAGCAGTACTTC,TRBJ2-7,TRBV9,.,TRBD1
CASSQASGTSGGPRNPQFF,TGTGCCAGCAGCCAAGCCTCCGGGACTAGCGGGGGGCCTCGCAACCCACAGTTCTTC,TRBJ2-1,TRBV4-2,many,TRBD2
CAISEAGALIGNEQFF,TGTGCCATCAGTGAGGCCGGGGCATTGATAGGCAATGAGCAGTTCTTC,TRBJ2-1,TRBV10-3,many,.
CASSPVGSGSGSYEQYF,TGTGCCAGCAGCCCCGTGGGGTCAGGTAGCGGATCCTACGAGCAGTACTTC,TRBJ2-7,TRBV7-2,few,.
CASSLGRTKGETQYF,TGTGCCAGCAGCTTGGGACGGACAAAGGGGGAGACCCAGTACTTC,TRBJ2-5,TRBV5-5,many,.
CSVGGVHEQYF,TGCAGCGTTGGGGGGGTTCACGAGCAGTACTTC,TRBJ2-7,TRBV29-1,many,.
CASSLRPGGFDEQYF,TGCGCCAGCAGCTTGAGGCCAGGGGGCTTCGACGAGCAGTACTTC,TRBJ2-7,TRBV5-1,many,TRBD1
CASSWYRGSETDTQYF,TGTGCCAGCAGCTGGTACAGGGGGTCCGAGACAGATACGCAGTATTTT,TRBJ2-3,TRBV7-9,.,TRBD1
CASSNKSLGDWGNEQFF,TGTGCCAGCAGTAACAAATCCCTCGGGGACTGGGGGAATGAGCAGTTCTTC,TRBJ2-1,TRBV12-3/TRBV12-4,medium-sized,.
CASSLRAALNEKLFF,TGTGCCAGCAGTTTAAGGGCAGCCCTTAATGAAAAACTGTTTTTT,TRBJ1-4,TRBV28,many,.
CASSFYRTYEQYF,TGTGCCAGCAGCTTCTACAGGACCTACGAGCAGTACTTC,TRBJ2-7,TRBV7-6,many,.
CASSQGRGEAFF,TGTGCCAGCAGTCAGGGGAGGGGTGAAGCTTTCTTT,TRBJ1-1,TRBV6-6,.,.
CASSLSGTRTDTQYF,TGCGCCAGCAGCTTATCCGGGACTAGAACAGATACGCAGTATTTT,TRBJ2-3,TRBV5-1,.,TRBD2
CASSFRLAGGGASTDTQYF,TGTGCCAGCAGCTTTCGACTAGCGGGAGGAGGAGCTAGCACAGATACGCAGTATTTT,TRBJ2-3,TRBV3-1,few,TRBD2
CSVELGSDTQYF,TGCAGCGTTGAACTAGGCTCAGATACGCAGTATTTT,TRBJ2-3,TRBV29-1,many,.
CASRTVLDRGLYTIYF,TGTGCCAGCAGGACGGTCCTCGACAGGGGGCTTTACACCATATATTTT,TRBJ1-3,TRBV6-4,.,TRBD1
CASSYSTSPVVDTQYF,TGTGCCAGCAGTTACTCGACCAGCCCAGTGGTTGATACGCAGTATTTT,TRBJ2-3,TRBV6-5,few,.
CASSQNGDRANYGYTF,TGTGCCAGCAGTCAAAATGGGGACAGGGCGAACTATGGCTACACCTTC,TRBJ1-2,TRBV12-3/TRBV12-4,many,TRBD1
CAISEDLARAEAFF,TGTGCCATCAGTGAGGACCTCGCACGAGCTGAAGCTTTCTTT,TRBJ1-1,TRBV10-3,many,.
CASSNLLRGSSTDTQYF,TGTGCCAGCAGCAACCTGCTTCGGGGGTCTAGCACAGATACGCAGTATTTT,TRBJ2-3,TRBV27,many,.
CASSQTWAGAKETQYF,TGTGCCAGCAGTCAGACTTGGGCCGGGGCGAAAGAGACCCAGTACTTC,TRBJ2-5,TRBV6-1,few,.
CAIRPGQGANEQYF,TGTGCCATCAGGCCGGGACAGGGGGCAAACGAGCAGTACTTC,TRBJ2-7,TRBV10-3,.,TRBD1
CASSVTLGTGGYTF,TGTGCCAGCAGTGTCACCCTCGGGACAGGAGGCTACACCTTC,TRBJ1-2,TRBV9,many,TRBD1
CASSVAGFNTDTQYF,TGTGCCAGCAGCGTAGCGGGTTTTAACACAGATACGCAGTATTTT,TRBJ2-3,TRBV9,few,.
CASSQSLQRRNTGELFF,TGTGCCAGCAGCCAGTCCCTGCAGCGGAGGAACACCGGGGAGCTGTTTTTT,TRBJ2-2,TRBV4-2,few,.
CASSSGIGQYF,TGCGCCAGCAGCAGTGGGATCGGGCAGTACTTC,TRBJ2-7,TRBV5-1,few,.
CSARAGRSTDTQYF,TGCAGTGCTAGAGCTGGCAGGAGCACAGATACGCAGTATTTT,TRBJ2-3,TRBV20-1,many,.
CSAGPETQYF,TGCAGTGCTGGGCCAGAGACCCAGTACTTC,TRBJ2-5,TRBV20-1,many,.
CASSLASGTLYGYTF,TGTGCCAGCAGCTTAGCTTCGGGGACCCTTTATGGCTACACCTTC,TRBJ1-2,TRBV7-2,.,.
CSAEGGVTYEQYF,TGCAGTGCTGAGGGGGGGGTGACCTACGAGCAGTACTTC,TRBJ2-7,TRBV20-1,many,.
CASIRGGAGNEQFF,TGTGCCAGCATCCGCGGGGGGGCTGGTAATGAGCAGTTCTTC,TRBJ2-1,TRBV28,.,TRBD2
CASSLRQGGWAGELFF,TGCGCCAGCAGCTTACGACAGGGAGGTTGGGCCGGGGAGCTGTTTTTT,TRBJ2-2,TRBV5-1,many,.
CASSLEGSYEQYF,TGCGCCAGCAGCTTGGAAGGCTCCTACGAGCAGTACTTC,TRBJ2-7,TRBV5-1,many,.
CSALLAGDTDTQYF,TGCAGTGCGCTCCTAGCGGGAGACACAGATACGCAGTATTTT,TRBJ2-3,TRBV20-1,many,TRBD2
CASSLDEGIGQPQHF,TGTGCCAGCAGCTTGGATGAGGGGATCGGTCAGCCCCAGCATTTT,TRBJ1-5,TRBV5-5,many,.
CASTNQLNTEAFF,TGTGCCAGCACTAACCAATTGAACACTGAAGCTTTCTTT,TRBJ1-1,TRBV12-3/TRBV12-4,many,.
CSARRLAGTGNEQFF,TGCAGTGCTAGACGACTCGCGGGAACAGGGAATGAGCAGTTCTTC,TRBJ2-1,TRBV20-1,many,.
CAWSEAVMGEQFF,TGTGCCTGGAGTGAGGCAGTCATGGGGGAGCAGTTCTTC,TRBJ2-1,TRBV30,many,.
CASSPRTGGSDQPQHF,TGTGCCAGCAGTCCACGGACAGGGGGCTCGGATCAGCCCCAGCATTTT,TRBJ1-5,TRBV28,many,TRBD1